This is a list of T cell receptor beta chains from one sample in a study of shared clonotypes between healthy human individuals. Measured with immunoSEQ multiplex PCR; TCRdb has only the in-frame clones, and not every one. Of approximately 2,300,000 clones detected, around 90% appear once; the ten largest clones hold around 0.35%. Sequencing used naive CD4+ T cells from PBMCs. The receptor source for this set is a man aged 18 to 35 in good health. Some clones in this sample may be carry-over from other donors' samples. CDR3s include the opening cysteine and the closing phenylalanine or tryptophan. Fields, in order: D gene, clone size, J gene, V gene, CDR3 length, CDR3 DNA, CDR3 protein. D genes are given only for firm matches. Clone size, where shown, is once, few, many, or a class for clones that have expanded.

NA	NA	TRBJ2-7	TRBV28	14	TGTGCCAGCAGCCTTGGCGGGGGCGGTTACGAGCAGTACTTC	CASSLGGGGYEQYF
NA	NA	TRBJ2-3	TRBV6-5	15	TGTGCCAGCAGTTACTCGACCAGGGGATGGGATACGCAGTATTTT	CASSYSTRGWDTQYF
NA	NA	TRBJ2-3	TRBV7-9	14	TGTGCCAGCAGCTCGAATAGCGGTCCAGATACGCAGTATTTT	CASSSNSGPDTQYF
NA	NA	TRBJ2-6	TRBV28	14	TGTGCCAGCAGTTACCACTCTGGGGCCAACGTCCTGACTTTC	CASSYHSGANVLTF
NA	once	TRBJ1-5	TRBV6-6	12	TGTGCCAGCAGTCTCTCAAATCAGCCCCAGCATTTT	CASSLSNQPQHF
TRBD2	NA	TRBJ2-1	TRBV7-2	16	TGTGCCAGCAGCTTAGTCGGCGGGAGCTCCTACAATGAGCAGTTCTTC	CASSLVGGSSYNEQFF
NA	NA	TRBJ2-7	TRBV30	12	TGTGCCTGGAACACGGGGCAGTACGAGCAGTACTTC	CAWNTGQYEQYF
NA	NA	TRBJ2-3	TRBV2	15	TGTGCCAGCAGTGAAATTAGGGGGGTTACGGATACGCAGTATTTT	CASSEIRGVTDTQYF
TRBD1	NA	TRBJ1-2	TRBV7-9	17	TGTGCCAGCAGCTTAGAAAGCCTAGGACAGGCTAACTATGGCTACACCTTC	CASSLESLGQANYGYTF
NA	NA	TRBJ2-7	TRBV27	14	TGTGCCAGCAGCTCCCGTTATCCAGCCTACGAGCAGTACTTC	CASSSRYPAYEQYF
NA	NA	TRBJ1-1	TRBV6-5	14	TGTGCCAGCAGTTACGGGGGTGGGTACACTGAAGCTTTCTTT	CASSYGGGYTEAFF
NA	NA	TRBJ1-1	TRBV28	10	TGTGCCAGCAGTCTGACTGAAGCTTTCTTT	CASSLTEAFF
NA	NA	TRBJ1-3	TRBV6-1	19	TGTGCCAGCAGTGAAGTAGTGGACAGAGGAATCCGTTCTGGAAACACCATATATTTT	CASSEVVDRGIRSGNTIYF
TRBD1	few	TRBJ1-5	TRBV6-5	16	TGTGCCAGCAGTTCCCGGGGACAGGGAGCTTTTCAGCCCCAGCATTTT	CASSSRGQGAFQPQHF
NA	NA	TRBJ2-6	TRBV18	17	TGTGCCAGCTCACCGACGGGACCTGGGCCTGGGGCCAACGTCCTGACTTTC	CASSPTGPGPGANVLTF
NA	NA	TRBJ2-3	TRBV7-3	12	TGTGCCAGCAGCTTAGAGGGTGGTACGCAGTATTTT	CASSLEGGTQYF
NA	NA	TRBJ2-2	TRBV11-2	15	TGTGCCAGCAGCTTAACGCCGGGTTCCACCGGGGAGCTGTTTTTT	CASSLTPGSTGELFF
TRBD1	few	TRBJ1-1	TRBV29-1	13	TGCAGCGTTGTTCAGGGGGCGAACACTGAAGCTTTCTTT	CSVVQGANTEAFF
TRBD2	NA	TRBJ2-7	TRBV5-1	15	TGCGCCAGCAGCCTGGACGGGACTAGTACCTACGAGCAGTACTTC	CASSLDGTSTYEQYF
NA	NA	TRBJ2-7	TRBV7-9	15	TGTGCCAGCAGCTCAATCAGGGTCAGCTCCTACGAGCAGTACTTC	CASSSIRVSSYEQYF
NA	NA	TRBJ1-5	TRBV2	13	TGTGCCAGCAGGCGGTCCCTCAATCAGCCCCAGCATTTT	CASRRSLNQPQHF
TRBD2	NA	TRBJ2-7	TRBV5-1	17	TGCGCCAGCAGCCCAACTACTTTCCAGCGGGGGGCCTACGAGCAGTACTTC	CASSPTTFQRGAYEQYF
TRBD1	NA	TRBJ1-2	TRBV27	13	TGTGCCAGCAGTTGGAACAGGGGCTATGGCTACACCTTC	CASSWNRGYGYTF
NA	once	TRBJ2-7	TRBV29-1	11	TGCAGCGTCGCCCACGGGGACGAGCAGTACTTC	CSVAHGDEQYF
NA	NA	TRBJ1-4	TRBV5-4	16	TGTGCCACCAGGATGTCACAGAATGCAACTAATGAAAAACTGTTTTTT	CATRMSQNATNEKLFF
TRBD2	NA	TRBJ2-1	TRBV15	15	TGTGCCACCAGCGTAGCGGGACTAGCGGCGAATGAGCAGTTCTTC	CATSVAGLAANEQFF
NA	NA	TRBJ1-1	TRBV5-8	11	TGTGCCAGCAGCTTGTTGTTGGGAGCTTTCTTT	CASSLLLGAFF
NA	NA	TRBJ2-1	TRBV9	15	TGTGCCAGCAGCGTAGAAGGGGCGGAGTACAATGAGCAGTTCTTC	CASSVEGAEYNEQFF
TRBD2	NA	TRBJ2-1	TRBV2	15	TGTGCCAGCAGCGGGATAGCGGGACAAGTTAATGAGCAGTTCTTC	CASSGIAGQVNEQFF
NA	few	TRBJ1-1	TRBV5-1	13	TGCGCCAGCAGCTGGGGGACGGACACTGAAGCTTTCTTT	CASSWGTDTEAFF
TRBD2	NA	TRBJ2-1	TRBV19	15	TGTGCCAGTAGTTCGCGACTAGCGGGAAGGAATGAGCAGTTCTTC	CASSSRLAGRNEQFF
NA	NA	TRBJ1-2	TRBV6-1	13	TGTGCCAGCAGCGCGACAGCTAACTATGGCTACACCTTC	CASSATANYGYTF
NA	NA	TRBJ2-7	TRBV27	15	TGTGCCAGCAGTCGCCAGGGTCTTCCCATCTACGAGCAGTACTTC	CASSRQGLPIYEQYF
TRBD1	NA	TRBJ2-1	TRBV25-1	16	TGTGCCAGCAGTGAATCAACAGGGGGCTCCTACAATGAGCAGTTCTTC	CASSESTGGSYNEQFF
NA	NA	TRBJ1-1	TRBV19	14	TGTGCCAGTAGTATAGCCAGGGACTACACTGAAGCTTTCTTT	CASSIARDYTEAFF
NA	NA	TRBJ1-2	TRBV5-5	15	TGTGCCAGCAGCTTAAGCCCTATAGAATACTATGGCTACACCTTC	CASSLSPIEYYGYTF
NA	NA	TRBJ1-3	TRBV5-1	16	TGCGCCAGCAGCTTAGGACAGCGAAACTCTGGAAACACCATATATTTT	CASSLGQRNSGNTIYF